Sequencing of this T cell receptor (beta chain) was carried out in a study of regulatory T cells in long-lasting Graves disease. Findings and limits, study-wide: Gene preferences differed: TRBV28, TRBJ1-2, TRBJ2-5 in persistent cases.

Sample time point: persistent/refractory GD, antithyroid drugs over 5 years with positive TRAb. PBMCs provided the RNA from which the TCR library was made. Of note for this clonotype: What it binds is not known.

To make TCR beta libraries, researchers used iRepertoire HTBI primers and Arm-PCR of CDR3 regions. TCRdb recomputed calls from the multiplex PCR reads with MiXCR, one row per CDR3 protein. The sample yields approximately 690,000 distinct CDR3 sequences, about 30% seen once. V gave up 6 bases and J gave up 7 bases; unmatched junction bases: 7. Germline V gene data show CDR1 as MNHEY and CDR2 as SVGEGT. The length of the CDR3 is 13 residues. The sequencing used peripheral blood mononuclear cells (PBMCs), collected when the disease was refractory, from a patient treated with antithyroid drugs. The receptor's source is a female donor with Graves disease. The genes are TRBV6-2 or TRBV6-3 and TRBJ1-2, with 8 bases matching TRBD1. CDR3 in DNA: TGTGCCAGCAGGGACCAGGGGGCAGGTGGCTACACCTTC. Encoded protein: CASRDQGAGGYTF.